This TCR beta chain appears in the sequencing data of a study of blood T cell repertoires in COVID-19. Study as a whole: The analysed material was cDNA or gDNA that came from T cells, B-cell-depleted T cells, or PBMCs.

Original handling: Reference gene primer amplification yielded estimated nucleated cell counts. Sequenced by immunoSEQ multiplex PCR; TCRdb stores in-frame clones only, minus some. V and J calls plus clone size are reproduced from that table; the DNA served to infer D and trimming. This table has about 40,000 clones, around 90% appearing once. CDR1 is SGHKS and CDR2 is YYEKEE in the germline V gene (reference sequence). The CDR3 consists of 13 residues. The V gene end was trimmed by 4 bases and the J gene end by 6 bases; junction bases not matched to a gene: 4. V and J are TRBV5-5 and TRBJ2-1; 7 bases line up with TRBD1. Sequenced material: peripheral blood. This TCR was recovered from an elderly woman with active COVID-19. The CDR3 is CASSLGTVNEQFF. In nucleotides, the CDR3 is TGTGCCAGCAGCCTGGGGACAGTCAATGAGCAGTTCTTC.